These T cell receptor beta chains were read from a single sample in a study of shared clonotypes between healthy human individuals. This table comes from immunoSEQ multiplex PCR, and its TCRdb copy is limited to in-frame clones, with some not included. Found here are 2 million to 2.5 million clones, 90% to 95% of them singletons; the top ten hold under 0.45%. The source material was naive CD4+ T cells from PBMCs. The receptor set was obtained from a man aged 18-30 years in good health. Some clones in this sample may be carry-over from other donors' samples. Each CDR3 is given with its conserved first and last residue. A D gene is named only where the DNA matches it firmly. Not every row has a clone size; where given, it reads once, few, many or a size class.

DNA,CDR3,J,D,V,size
TGTGCCAGCAGTTCGCGACTAGCGCACGACGAGCAGTTCTTC,CASSSRLAHDEQFF,TRBJ2-1,TRBD2,TRBV28,-
TGTGCCAGTAGTATCCCTATAGGGGGATACACCGGGGAGCTGTTTTTT,CASSIPIGGYTGELFF,TRBJ2-2,-,TRBV19,-
TGTGCCAGCAGTCCAGGACAGGGAAACGGCTACACCTTC,CASSPGQGNGYTF,TRBJ1-2,TRBD1,TRBV6-4,few
TGTGCCAGCAGCGAACGGGACAGGGCGAATTCACCCCTCCACTTT,CASSERDRANSPLHF,TRBJ1-6,TRBD1,TRBV7-2,-
TGCAGCGTATTTAGGGGGATCACTGAAGCTTTCTTT,CSVFRGITEAFF,TRBJ1-1,-,TRBV29-1,-
TGCGCCAGCAGCTTGGGGGACAGGGGGCGAACTGAAGCTTTCTTT,CASSLGDRGRTEAFF,TRBJ1-1,TRBD1,TRBV5-1,-
TGCGCCAGCAGCCGTGGACTTTTGGAGACCCAGTACTTC,CASSRGLLETQYF,TRBJ2-5,-,TRBV4-1,-
TGTGCCAGCAGTTCGCCTCGTAGACAGGAAAGAGGAAACACCATATATTTT,CASSSPRRQERGNTIYF,TRBJ1-3,-,TRBV28,-
TGCGCCAGCAGCCAACTGGGATTTAGCAATCAGCCCCAGCATTTT,CASSQLGFSNQPQHF,TRBJ1-5,-,TRBV4-1,-
TGCGCCAGCAGCTTGTATCCTCCTGAAGCTTTCTTT,CASSLYPPEAFF,TRBJ1-1,-,TRBV5-1,-
TGTGCCATCAGTGAGTCGGATGGCGGGAGGGTGAGCAATGAGCAGTTCTTC,CAISESDGGRVSNEQFF,TRBJ2-1,TRBD2,TRBV10-3,-
TGTGCCAGCTCACCACTCGGACAGACTGTGACGGAGGAGCAGTACTTC,CASSPLGQTVTEEQYF,TRBJ2-7,-,TRBV18,-
TGTGCCAGCAATAGGGACAGGGGAAACGCAGATACGCAGTATTTT,CASNRDRGNADTQYF,TRBJ2-3,TRBD1,TRBV28,-
TGTGCCAGCAGTGACCCACAGGAGCAGCCCCAGCATTTT,CASSDPQEQPQHF,TRBJ1-5,-,TRBV6-1,-
TGTGCCAGCACCTCGTCGGGACAGCCGTACAATGAGCAGTTCTTC,CASTSSGQPYNEQFF,TRBJ2-1,TRBD1,TRBV28,-
TGCAGTGCGAGGGGAGATGAGCAGTTCTTC,CSARGDEQFF,TRBJ2-1,-,TRBV20-1,few
TGTGCCAGCAGCTCGGGGACAGGGGGAAGCTACGAGCAGTACTTC,CASSSGTGGSYEQYF,TRBJ2-7,TRBD1,TRBV7-3,-
TGTGCCAGCAGTTTATTGGGCCGCCCCTACGAGCAGTACTTC,CASSLLGRPYEQYF,TRBJ2-7,-,TRBV27,-
TGTGCCAGCAGCGACCGGGACTACCGTCGGGATACGCAGTATTTT,CASSDRDYRRDTQYF,TRBJ2-3,TRBD2,TRBV9,-
TGTGCCAGCAGCGTGACAGGGGTTCGCTATGGCTACACCTTC,CASSVTGVRYGYTF,TRBJ1-2,TRBD1,TRBV5-6,-
TGCGCCAGCACGAAGGGACAGGGTGAAACTGAAGCTTTCTTT,CASTKGQGETEAFF,TRBJ1-1,TRBD1,TRBV5-1,-
TGTGCCAGCAGTGCGGGGACAGGGTTCTCTGGGGCCAACGTCCTGACTTTC,CASSAGTGFSGANVLTF,TRBJ2-6,TRBD1,TRBV6-1,-
TGTGCCAGCACTGACGCGGGACAGGGTAGCGAGCAGTACTTC,CASTDAGQGSEQYF,TRBJ2-7,TRBD1,TRBV2,once
TGTGCCAGCAGTACAAGTTCAGGGATTGGGGACTTC,CASSTSSGIGDF,TRBJ2-5,-,TRBV28,-
TGCAGTGCGAGCAGGGGGCTCGAGCAGTACTTC,CSASRGLEQYF,TRBJ2-7,TRBD1,TRBV20-1,once
TGTGCCAGCAGCTTATATTTCGGGCGGGAGGGCCCTGAGCAGTTCTTC,CASSLYFGREGPEQFF,TRBJ2-1,TRBD2,TRBV7-6,-
TGTGCCAGCAGCATTGGACTAGCGGCCTACAATGAGCAGTTCTTC,CASSIGLAAYNEQFF,TRBJ2-1,TRBD2,TRBV9,-
TGCGCCAGCAGCTCCGGGTCTCAGCCCCAGCATTTT,CASSSGSQPQHF,TRBJ1-5,-,TRBV5-1,-
TGTGCCAGCAGCCGAGGATACCAAGAGACCCAGTACTTC,CASSRGYQETQYF,TRBJ2-5,-,TRBV7-3,-
TGTGCCAGCAGCCCGGGACTAGCGGCTACGTCCTACGAGCAGTACTTC,CASSPGLAATSYEQYF,TRBJ2-7,TRBD2,TRBV7-2,-
TGTGCCAGCACCCTCACTCCCGGACAGGACTACGAGCAGTACTTC,CASTLTPGQDYEQYF,TRBJ2-7,TRBD1,TRBV11-2,-
TGTGCCAGTAGTCGGACAGCCTCTACTAACTATGGCTACACCTTC,CASSRTASTNYGYTF,TRBJ1-2,-,TRBV19,-
TGCGCCAGCAGCCGACCGGACCGGTCCTCTGGAAACACCATATATTTT,CASSRPDRSSGNTIYF,TRBJ1-3,-,TRBV4-1,-
TGTGCCAGCAGCCTGCCTCTGGGAGAGCTGTTTTTT,CASSLPLGELFF,TRBJ2-2,-,TRBV7-2,-
TGTGCCAGCAGATCTACCATGAACACTGAAGCTTTCTTT,CASRSTMNTEAFF,TRBJ1-1,-,TRBV6-5,-
TGTGCCAGCCTGACGAGGGTGTCCTACGAGCAGTACTTC,CASLTRVSYEQYF,TRBJ2-7,-,TRBV28,-
TGTGCCAGCAGTTTAGAAGGCGGAAGATCCTACAATGAGCAGTTCTTC,CASSLEGGRSYNEQFF,TRBJ2-1,-,TRBV6-5,once
TGCGCCAGCAGCGAGGGCACGAACACTGAAGCTTTCTTT,CASSEGTNTEAFF,TRBJ1-1,-,TRBV5-1,few
TGTGCCAGCAGGACCGGGACAGACAATTTCGGCTACACCTTC,CASRTGTDNFGYTF,TRBJ1-2,TRBD1,TRBV2,-
TGCGCCAGCAGCCCCGGACAGGGTTGGCCTACCCAAGAGACCCAGTACTTC,CASSPGQGWPTQETQYF,TRBJ2-5,TRBD1,TRBV5-1,-
TGTGCCAGTAGTATTAGCGGGACGGGGAACACCGGGGAGCTGTTTTTT,CASSISGTGNTGELFF,TRBJ2-2,TRBD2,TRBV19,-
TGTGCCAGCTCACCTACCGGGACAGGGGACAATGAGCAGTTCTTC,CASSPTGTGDNEQFF,TRBJ2-1,TRBD1,TRBV18,-
TGTGCCAGCAGTTTAACAGGGTATGGCTACACCTTC,CASSLTGYGYTF,TRBJ1-2,-,TRBV28,-
TGTGCCAGCACCCTCCCGAGAGGTATGAACACTGAAGCTTTCTTT,CASTLPRGMNTEAFF,TRBJ1-1,-,TRBV28,once
TGTGCCAGCAGTTACTCGGGCGAAAGCTCCTACAATGAGCAGTTCTTC,CASSYSGESSYNEQFF,TRBJ2-1,-,TRBV6-5,-
TGTGCCAGCAGCCAAGCGGGGTCCGGGACCCAGTACTTC,CASSQAGSGTQYF,TRBJ2-5,-,TRBV14,-
TGTGCCAGCAGAGAGGCGGGACAGGGTAATGAAAAACTGTTTTTT,CASREAGQGNEKLFF,TRBJ1-4,TRBD1,TRBV6-5,once
TGCGCCAGCAGTGACCGGACAGGGAGTCAGCCCCAGCATTTT,CASSDRTGSQPQHF,TRBJ1-5,TRBD1,TRBV10-2,once
TGTGCCAGCAGCTCTGGACCAGACACCGGGGAGCTGTTTTTT,CASSSGPDTGELFF,TRBJ2-2,-,TRBV7-3,-
TGTGCCAGCAGCTGGAGACAGGGGGCTAATGAAAAACTGTTTTTT,CASSWRQGANEKLFF,TRBJ1-4,TRBD1,TRBV5-5,-
TGTGCCAGCAGCCCCCTCGGCCCCTTAGCGGGAGGCCCTCAAGAGACCCAGTACTTC,CASSPLGPLAGGPQETQYF,TRBJ2-5,TRBD2,TRBV11-2,-
TGTGCCAGCAGTTACGACAGGGGGCTGTACGAGCAGTACTTC,CASSYDRGLYEQYF,TRBJ2-7,TRBD1,TRBV6-5,-
TGTGCCAGCAGCTTGGCGGCAGGGGTAAACACCATATATTTT,CASSLAAGVNTIYF,TRBJ1-3,-,TRBV7-2,-
TGTGCCAGCAGCGTAGGAATGACAGGAGGTCTTGAAAAACTGTTTTTT,CASSVGMTGGLEKLFF,TRBJ1-4,-,TRBV9,-
TGTGCCAGCAGGCGGGGACCCAATGAAAAACTGTTTTTT,CASRRGPNEKLFF,TRBJ1-4,-,TRBV2,-
TGTGCCAGTCAACTAGCGGGAGTACTTGGGGGTGAGCAGTTCTTC,CASQLAGVLGGEQFF,TRBJ2-1,TRBD2,TRBV2,-
TGTGCCAGCAGTGAAGGGGCCCCCACGGGTGGCTACACCTTC,CASSEGAPTGGYTF,TRBJ1-2,-,TRBV2,-